The next 27 T cell receptor beta chains were all read from a single sample in a study of T cell repertoires in cytomegalovirus infection (dated by TCRdb to between 2018 and 2020). The instrument was an Illumina HiSeq 1500. TCRdb redid the processing of the public reads, applying fastp at Q25 and MiXCR, and retained in-frame beta chains. For every CDR3 protein sequence, its rows merge into one entry that carries the most common genes and DNA. Here the sample has 450,000 to 600,000 distinct CDR3 sequences; roughly 10% occur a single time. The ten biggest clones cover 10% of the sample. Sequencing was carried out using PBMCs. Receptors originate from a human donor in good health (CMV status not recorded). Some clones in this sample may be carry-over from other donors' samples.

This chain joins TRBV18 and TRBJ1-5; TRBD1 agrees at 7 bases. Germline assignment: CDR1 KGHSH and CDR2 LQKENI. The CDR3 totals 13 residues. V shed 5 bases, J shed 7 bases, and the junction held 5 bases outside the gene matches. CDR3 bases: TGTGCCAGCTCAAGGGACAGTCAGCAGCCCCAGCATTTT. Its translation: CASSRDSQQPQHF.

This clonotype has at least ten counts. This chain uses TRBV11-1 with TRBJ2-1; D is possibly TRBD2 (6 bases). The CDR3 length is 19 residues. Trimming removed 5 bases at V and 0 bases at J, with 23 bases between. Germline CDR1 SGHAT, CDR2 FQDESV (reference sequence). The CDR3 loop reads CASSIPTGRGWSSYNEQFF. CDR3 sequence (DNA): TGTGCCAGCAGCATACCGACTGGGCGGGGCTGGAGCTCCTACAATGAGCAGTTCTTC.

This clonotype was observed a few times. The chain links TRBV5-1 to TRBJ2-1; D gene ambiguous. The CDR3 extends over 13 amino acids. V lost 0 bases and J lost 10, with 11 bases in between. Germline CDR1 is SGHRS and CDR2 is YFSETQ. CDR3 protein: CASSLDANHEQFF. CDR3 DNA: TGCGCCAGCAGCTTGGATGCCAACCACGAGCAGTTCTTC.

This clonotype was counted a few times. This chain uses TRBV3-1 with TRBJ2-1, with 8 bases matching TRBD2. Per the germline V gene, CDR1 is LGHDT and CDR2 is YNNKEL (reference sequence). The CDR3 totals 17 residues. Germline trimming cut 3 bases from V and 6 bases from J; bases unmatched to any gene: 13. The CDR3 sequence is CASSHGLAGSRGNEQFF. The CDR3 region has the DNA TGTGCCAGCAGCCACGGACTAGCAGGCTCCCGGGGCAATGAGCAGTTCTTC.

CDR3 region: CSAREDRDYEQYF. The CDR3 DNA reads as TGCAGTGCTAGAGAGGACAGGGACTACGAGCAGTACTTC. V and J are TRBV20-1 and TRBJ2-7; 8 bases are shared with TRBD1. Per the germline V gene, CDR1 is DFQATT and CDR2 is SNEGSKA (reference sequence). The CDR3 runs 13 residues. Unmatched junction bases numbered 1, after V lost 0 bases and J lost 3 bases.

In this sample, this clonotype turned up a few times. CDR3 residues: CSAPGGGWSTEAFF. The DNA of the CDR3 is TGCAGTGCTCCCGGGGGGGGGTGGAGCACTGAAGCTTTCTTT. The genes are TRBV20-1 and TRBJ1-1; TRBD1 might be the D (5 bases). V was clipped by 5 bases and J by 4 bases, with 17 bases between them. CDR3 length: 14 amino acids. CDR1 and CDR2 from the germline V gene are DFQATT and SNEGSKA (reference sequence).

This clonotype was picked up a small number of times. The chain couples TRBV7-9 to TRBJ2-7, with a possible D match to TRBD2 (6 bases). Germline lookup yields CDR1 SEHNR and CDR2 FQNEAQ (reference sequence). The CDR3 sequence is 15 residues long. V was shortened by 5 bases and J by 3 bases, with 17 bases between the two germline ends. CDR3 in amino acids: CASSDASSALYEQYF. In DNA, the CDR3 is TGTGCCAGCAGCGATGCCTCTAGCGCACTCTACGAGCAGTACTTC. Together with reference TRBV7-9 and TRBJ2-7, the CDR3 gives the full variable domain: DTGVSQNPRHKITKRGQNVTFRCDPISEHNRLYWYRQTLGQGPEFLTYFQNEAQLEKSRLLSDRFSAERPKGSFSTLEIQRTEQGDSAMYLCASSDASSALYEQYFGPGTRLTVT.

Ten or more counts support this clonotype. The genes are TRBV4-2 and TRBJ2-7; TRBD2 might be the D (6 bases). The CDR3 totals 15 residues. V was pared by 0 bases and J by 6 bases, with 15 bases between. The V gene's germline CDR1 is LGHNA and CDR2 YNFKEQ. The CDR3 region is CASSQDWSGASEQYF. DNA of the CDR3: TGTGCCAGCAGCCAAGATTGGTCGGGAGCCTCCGAGCAGTACTTC.

This clonotype came up many times. V is TRBV28 and J is TRBJ2-7, with TRBD1 matching over 9 bases. Germline assignment: CDR1 MDHEN and CDR2 SYDVKM. The CDR3 sequence is 17 residues long. Unmatched junction bases numbered 11, after V lost 5 bases and J lost 0 bases. CDR3 loop: CASSTHPGTGSSYEQYF. CDR3 in DNA: TGTGCCAGCAGTACCCATCCCGGGACAGGGAGCTCCTACGAGCAGTACTTC.

This clonotype was seen ten or more times. The chain combines TRBV28 with TRBJ1-1; D may be TRBD1 (5 bases). This CDR3 region has 12 residues. V was clipped by 1 base and J by 8 bases, with 8 bases between them. Germline V CDR1 and CDR2: MDHEN, SYDVKM. CDR3 DNA: TGTGCCAGCAGTTTATCGGGGCAGGAAGCTTTCTTT. It yields the protein CASSLSGQEAFF. Using reference TRBV28 and TRBJ1-1 for the parts outside the CDR3, the full variable domain is DVKVTQSSRYLVKRTGEKVFLECVQDMDHENMFWYRQDPGLGLRLIYFSYDVKMKEKGDIPEGYSVSREKKERFSLILESASTNQTSMYLCASSLSGQEAFFGQGTRLTVV.

This clonotype was picked up many times. The CDR3 region is CASHRGSYGYTF. The CDR3 nucleotides read TGTGCCAGCCACAGGGGCTCGTATGGCTACACCTTC. V usage is TRBV2 and J usage is TRBJ1-2; 7 nucleotides align to TRBD1. Germline CDR1 is SNHLY and CDR2 is FYNNEI. This CDR3 has 12 residues. With 8 bases clipped from V and 5 bases from J, the junction kept 5 bases outside the gene matches.

This clonotype was detected many times. The chain joins TRBV7-9 to TRBJ2-3; 9 nucleotides line up with TRBD2. This CDR3 region has 17 residues. J lost 5 bases, V lost 2 bases, and 11 bases had no gene match. Per germline, CDR1 SEHNR and CDR2 FQNEAQ (reference sequence). CDR3 protein: CASSLKSASGTRDTQYF. The DNA for the CDR3 is TGTGCCAGCAGCTTAAAATCGGCTAGCGGGACCCGAGATACGCAGTATTTT.

This clonotype was recorded many times. This chain uses TRBV6-1 with TRBJ2-3; unclear D gene. Germline loops: CDR1 MNHNS, CDR2 SASEGT. CDR3 length: 14 amino acids. The V end lost 1 base, the J end lost 2 bases, and 7 bases lay between the germline ends. CDR3 nucleotides: TGTGCCAGCAGTGAAGTCGGCACCACAGATACGCAGTATTTT. Protein: CASSEVGTTDTQYF.

This clonotype was counted a few times. The chain uses TRBV5-6 and TRBJ1-1, with D perhaps matching TRBD1 (6 bases). The CDR3 covers 16 residues. The V gene lost 4 bases and the J gene lost 5 bases, with 21 bases spanning the gap. Germline-derived CDR1 and CDR2 are SGHDT and YYEEEE. The CDR3 DNA reads as TGTGCCAGCAGCGGGGGGCAGGGGCGCGGAGGGACTGAAGCTTTCTTT. This codes for CASSGGQGRGGTEAFF.

This clonotype has ten or more counts. This sequence joins TRBV20-1 and TRBJ2-3, with D possibly TRBD2 on 6 matching bases. The germline gives CDR1 DFQATT, CDR2 SNEGSKA (reference sequence). CDR3 length equals 15 residues. V was shortened by 0 bases and J by 2 bases, with 12 bases between the two germline ends. This CDR3 reads CSARDPDYLTDTQYF. CDR3 DNA: TGCAGTGCTAGAGACCCGGACTATCTCACAGATACGCAGTATTTT.

J is TRBJ2-7 and V is TRBV20-1; 9 bases align to TRBD2. V shed 5 bases and J 5 bases; nucleotides not matched to a gene: 10. The germline gives CDR1 DFQATT, CDR2 SNEGSKA (reference sequence). CDR3 length: 14 residues. CDR3 nucleotides: TGCAGTGCTCGAACCCTAGCGGGACTAAACGAGCAGTACTTC. Protein sequence: CSARTLAGLNEQYF.

This clonotype was detected many times. The chain links TRBV20-1 to TRBJ2-1; 8 bases line up with TRBD2. CDR3 length: 15 residues. V lost 1 base to trimming and J lost 5 bases; unmatched junction nucleotides: 7. CDR1 is DFQATT, CDR2 SNEGSKA, per germline (reference sequence). CDR3: CSARAAGLVHNEQFF. The CDR3 DNA sequence: TGCAGTGCTAGAGCCGCGGGACTAGTCCACAATGAGCAGTTCTTC.

This clonotype was observed many times. The CDR3 here is CASSSGTGAPEEQFF. In DNA form, the CDR3 reads TGTGCCAGCAGCTCCGGGACAGGGGCACCCGAGGAGCAGTTCTTC. This chain uses TRBV7-9 with TRBJ2-1, with 10 bases that match TRBD1. The CDR3 is made up of 15 amino acids. Germline V gene sequence: CDR1 SEHNR, CDR2 FQNEAQ (reference sequence). J lost 10 bases, V lost 4 bases, and 10 bases had no gene match.

This chain joins TRBV11-2 and TRBJ1-1; D call uncertain. The CDR3 spans 13 residues. V lost 5 bases and J lost 1, with 8 bases in between. Germline V gene data show CDR1 as SGHAT and CDR2 as FQNNGV. The CDR3 here is CASSQRRNTEAFF. The CDR3 DNA reads as TGTGCCAGCAGCCAGAGGCGGAACACTGAAGCTTTCTTT.

This clonotype was observed a handful of times. The rearrangement links TRBV27 to TRBJ2-7, with D unresolved. V shed 0 bases and J shed 4 bases, with 7 bases lying between them. The CDR3 length is 13 residues. CDR1 is MNHEY and CDR2 is SMNVEV in the germline V gene (reference sequence). The CDR3 coding sequence is TGTGCCAGCAGTTTATCGATGGCGTACGAGCAGTACTTC. It yields the protein CASSLSMAYEQYF.

The sample holds one count of this clonotype. A much bigger clone sits one base away, suggesting this may be a read error. In nucleotides, the CDR3 is TGTGCCAGCACAAGTGGCGGGGGCCCCCACGGGGAGCAGTTTTTT. This encodes CASTSGGGPHGEQFF. J is TRBJ2-2 and V is TRBV7-4; tentatively, D is TRBD2 (7 bases). The CDR3 is made up of 15 amino acids. From germline, CDR1 is SGHVT and CDR2 SQSDAQ.

The chain has TRBV5-1 and TRBJ2-6, with 7 bases identical to TRBD2. The ends lost 2 bases at V and 0 bases at J; junction bases unmatched: 5. CDR3 length: 17 residues. Germline-derived CDR1 and CDR2 are SGHRS and YFSETQ. The CDR3 reads CASSFLAESSGANVLTF. CDR3 DNA: TGCGCCAGCAGCTTCCTAGCGGAGAGCTCTGGGGCCAACGTCCTGACTTTC.

The sample holds many counts of this clonotype. The chain carries TRBV2 and TRBJ1-1, with 8 bases fitting TRBD1. The CDR3 is made up of 14 amino acids. From germline, CDR1 is SNHLY and CDR2 FYNNEI. V was pared by 3 bases and J by 7 bases, with 7 bases of the junction left unmatched. The CDR3 bases are TGTGCCAGCAGTGAGGACAGGGAGTTACTTGAAGCTTTCTTT. The encoded protein is CASSEDRELLEAFF.

The sample holds many counts of this clonotype. The CDR3 nucleotides are TGTGCCATCAGTGGTAGGGGGGGGGCCTACGAGCAGTACTTC. This sequence encodes CAISGRGGAYEQYF. This chain connects TRBV10-3 to TRBJ2-7; perhaps TRBD2 as D (7 bases). CDR1 is ENHRY, CDR2 SYGVKD, per germline. The CDR3 runs 14 residues. V was cut by 4 bases and J by 2 bases, with 12 bases left in between.

This clonotype was detected a few times. The chain has TRBV5-4 and TRBJ2-3; TRBD2 matches 7 bases. Germline V gene lookup returns CDR1 SGHNT and CDR2 YYREEE (reference sequence). The trim removed 0 bases at V and 1 base at J, leaving 2 bases unmatched. CDR3 size: 15 residues. CDR3: CASSLEAGGTDTQYF. CDR3 nucleotides: TGTGCCAGCAGCTTGGAGGCGGGGGGCACAGATACGCAGTATTTT. The full variable domain, completed using reference TRBV5-4 and TRBJ2-3, is ETGVTQSPTHLIKTRGQQVTLRCSSQSGHNTVSWYQQALGQGPQFIFQYYREEENGRGNFPPRFSGLQFPNYSSELNVNALELDDSALYLCASSLEAGGTDTQYFGPGTRLTVL.

This clonotype was observed at least ten times. The chain employs TRBV28 and TRBJ1-4; TRBD1 matches at 7 bases. Germline V gives CDR1 MDHEN, CDR2 SYDVKM. V shed 7 bases and J 4 bases; nucleotides not matched to a gene: 9. The CDR3 is 15 residues long. DNA of the CDR3: TGTGCCAGCACCTTACCGGGACAGATTAATGAAAAACTGTTTTTT. This gives the protein CASTLPGQINEKLFF.

This clonotype was seen repeatedly, ten times or more. The chain links TRBV4-1 to TRBJ2-1; 7 positions agree with TRBD2. Germline assignment: CDR1 MGHRA and CDR2 YSYEKL. Trimming at V came to 0 bases and at J to 7 bases, leaving 15 bases not matched to a gene. The CDR3 has 18 residues. The DNA of the CDR3 is TGCGCCAGCAGCCAAGATTCTGTCGCCGGCGGGAGTGGGAATGAGCAGTTCTTC. Translation gives CASSQDSVAGGSGNEQFF.